A single sample gave rise to the 12 T cell receptor beta chains below, sequenced in a study of molecular identifiers for immune sequencing clone quantification. Each CDR3 protein is one row after TCRdb ran MiXCR on the PCR reads. The table shows about half a million distinct CDR3 sequences, with about 25% occurring only once. Sequencing was performed on naive CD8+ T cells from blood, with Jurkat cell RNA spiked in. The subset here: FACS-sorted CD8+CD4-CCR7+CD45RA+ naive T cells. All receptors come from a human donor in good health. Some libraries in this study had Jurkat cell RNA spiked in.

Remarks on this clonotype: A read error may produce the germline difference seen at one junction end. The genes are TRBV7-9 and TRBJ2-5; weak D call: TRBD2 (6 bases). Germline V gives CDR1 SEHNR, CDR2 FQNEAQ (reference sequence). This CDR3 comprises 18 residues. CDR3 amino acids: CVSSYPNDETRYQETQYF. The DNA of the CDR3 is TGTGTCAGCAGCTATCCGAACGATGAGACTAGGTATCAAGAGACCCAGTACTTC.

There are a few counts of this clonotype. The chain uses TRBV4-1 and TRBJ1-5; D perhaps matches TRBD1 (5 bases). Deletions cut 4 bases from V and 6 bases from J, with 16 bases between. The germline V gene encodes CDR1 MGHRA and CDR2 YSYEKL. The CDR3 consists of 15 residues. The CDR3 coding sequence is TGCGCCAGCAGCCCCCGTGGGGGGGATCGTCAGCCCCAGCATTTT. Residues: CASSPRGGDRQPQHF.

The V gene is TRBV14, the J gene TRBJ2-1; TRBD1 matches 7 bases. CDR1 is SGHDN, CDR2 FVKESK, per germline. V lost 0 bases and J lost 0; bases outside the gene matches: 2. CDR3 length: 16 amino acids. As DNA, the CDR3 is TGTGCCAGCAGCCAAGAGGACAGGAGCTCCTACAATGAGCAGTTCTTC. It is translated as CASSQEDRSSYNEQFF.

This clonotype showed up just a few times. The chain couples TRBV28 to TRBJ1-5, with D uncertain. Trimming took 8 bases from V and 4 from J, leaving 12 bases between them. The CDR3 contains 13 residues. CDR1 and CDR2 from the germline V gene are MDHEN and SYDVKM. Here the CDR3 reads CASGNGPNQPQHF. The CDR3 nucleotides read TGTGCCAGCGGGAATGGACCTAATCAGCCCCAGCATTTT.

This clonotype was observed at least ten times. This chain links TRBV28 with TRBJ2-7; 8 positions match TRBD1. Germline CDR1 and CDR2: MDHEN and SYDVKM. V shed 6 bases and J 4 bases; nucleotides not matched to a gene: 8. This CDR3 has 14 amino acids. The CDR3, as DNA: TGTGCCAGCAGGGAACCGGGACAGGAGTACGAGCAGTACTTC. It translates to CASREPGQEYEQYF.

About this clonotype itself: A single base separates this from a much larger clone, so it may be a read error. The gene calls are TRBV5-3 and TRBJ2-7; D is perhaps TRBD1 or TRBD2 (5 bases each). TRBV5-3 is assigned to the ORF class and has an uncertain function. CDR3 length equals 14 residues. The V end lost 8 bases, the J end lost 4 bases, and 19 bases lay between the germline ends. CDR3 sequence: CASNPDTGTYEQYF. CDR3 in DNA: TGTGCCAGCAACCCGGACACGGGAACTTACGAGCAGTACTTC.

Points on this clonotype: A read error may explain this, as a much larger clone is one base away. V usage is TRBV6-5 and J usage is TRBJ1-3; D unclear. Germline-derived CDR1 and CDR2 are MNHEY and SVGAGI. The CDR3 spans 15 residues. Trimming stripped 0 bases from V and 2 bases from J, with 8 bases between. CDR3 region: CASSYSKGPGNTIYF. The CDR3 DNA sequence: TGTGCCAGCAGTTACTCGAAGGGCCCTGGAAACACCATATATTTT.

Concerning this clonotype itself: A much bigger clone sits one base away, suggesting this may be a read error. This chain uses TRBV28 with TRBJ1-5; weak D call: TRBD1 (5 bases). This CDR3 region has 15 residues. CDR1 and CDR2 (germline): MDHEN, SYDVKM. CDR3 sequence reads: CASSSGGVGNPPQHF. CDR3 nucleotides: TGTGCCAGCAGTTCCGGAGGGGTCGGCAATCCGCCCCAGCATTTT. The whole variable domain, remainder taken from reference TRBV28 and TRBJ1-5, is DVKVTQSSRYLVKRTGEKVFLECVQDMDHENMFWYRQDPGLGLRLIYFSYDVKMKEKGDIPEGYSVSREKKERFSLILESASTNQTSMYLCASSSGGVGNPPQHFGDGTRLSIL.

The chain uses TRBV4-1 and TRBJ2-1, with 9 nucleotides matching TRBD1. Gene TRBJ2-7 matches the end of the DNA better, so the J call may be wrong. Germline V gene data show CDR1 as MGHRA and CDR2 as YSYEKL. This CDR3 is 16 amino acids long. DNA for the CDR3: TGCGCCAGCAGCCCGCAACAGACAGGGGGTTCGTCTGAGCAGTACTTC. Protein sequence: CASSPQQTGGSSEQYF.

On this clonotype itself: A much larger clonotype is one base distant, so this may be a read error. Since no conserved phenylalanine or tryptophan closes the CDR3, a read error is the likely cause. The chain employs TRBV12-5 and TRBJ2-3, with 9 nucleotides matching TRBD2. The junction had 6 bases not matched to a gene; V was cut back by 0 bases and J by 5 bases. The CDR3 is 16 amino acids. The germline V gene has CDR1 LGHNT and CDR2 FRNRAP. CDR3 nucleotide sequence: TGTGCTAGTGGTTTGGTAGCGGGGGGCCTTTTAGATACGCAGTATCTT. Its translation is CASGLVAGGLLDTQYL.

This clonotype was counted ten times or more. The V call is TRBV9, the J call TRBJ2-3, with D perhaps matching TRBD1 (5 bases). The CDR3 has 15 amino acids. Germline-derived CDR1 and CDR2 are SGDLS and YYNGEE. V was clipped by 2 bases and J by 3 bases, with 13 bases between them. CDR3 amino acids: CASSVKRQRTDTQYF. CDR3 coding DNA: TGTGCCAGCAGCGTTAAGAGACAGAGAACAGATACGCAGTATTTT.

This clonotype was seen a handful of times. In DNA, the CDR3 is TGTGCCAGCAGTTATATTCTTACAGGTCTTCTTTACATGAACACTGAAGCTTTCTTT. This codes for CASSYILTGLLYMNTEAFF. The V and J genes are TRBV6-2 or TRBV6-3 and TRBJ1-1; D possibly corresponds to TRBD1 (5 bases). V was pared by 3 bases and J by 0 bases, with 23 bases between. The CDR3 sequence is 19 residues long. The germline CDR1 and CDR2 sequences are MNHEY and SVGEGT.